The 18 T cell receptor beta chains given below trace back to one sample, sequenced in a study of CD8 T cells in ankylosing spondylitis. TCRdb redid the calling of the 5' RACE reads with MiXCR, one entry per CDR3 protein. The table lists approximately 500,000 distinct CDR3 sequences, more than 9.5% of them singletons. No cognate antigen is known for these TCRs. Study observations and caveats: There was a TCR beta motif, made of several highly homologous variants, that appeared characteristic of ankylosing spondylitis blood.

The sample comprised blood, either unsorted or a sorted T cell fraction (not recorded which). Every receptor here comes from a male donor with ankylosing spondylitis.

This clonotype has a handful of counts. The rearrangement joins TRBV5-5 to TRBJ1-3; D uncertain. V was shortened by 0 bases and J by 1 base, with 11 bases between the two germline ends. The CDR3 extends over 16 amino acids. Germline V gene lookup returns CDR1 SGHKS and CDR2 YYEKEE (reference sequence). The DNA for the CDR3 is TGTGCCAGCAGCTTGGGCAGCGTGATTTCTGGAAACACCATATATTTT. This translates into CASSLGSVISGNTIYF.

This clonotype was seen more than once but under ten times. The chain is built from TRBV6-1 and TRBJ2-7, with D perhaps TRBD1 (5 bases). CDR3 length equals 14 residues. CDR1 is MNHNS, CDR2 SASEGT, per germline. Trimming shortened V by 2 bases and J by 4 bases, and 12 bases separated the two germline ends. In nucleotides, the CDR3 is TGTGCCAGCAGTGAACATTGGGCAGGGTACGAGCAGTACGTC. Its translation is CASSEHWAGYEQYV.

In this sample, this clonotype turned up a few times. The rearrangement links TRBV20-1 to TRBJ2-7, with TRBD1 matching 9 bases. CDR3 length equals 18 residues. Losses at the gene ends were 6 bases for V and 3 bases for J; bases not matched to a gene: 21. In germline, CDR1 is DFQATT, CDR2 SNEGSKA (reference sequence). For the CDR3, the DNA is TGCAGTGCGCTAGGGGGGGGGATTGTCGGGACAGGGTACTACGAGCAGTACTTC. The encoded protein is CSALGGGIVGTGYYEQYF.

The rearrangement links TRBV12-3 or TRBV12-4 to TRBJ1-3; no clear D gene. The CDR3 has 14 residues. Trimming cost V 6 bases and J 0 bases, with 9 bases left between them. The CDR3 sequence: CASSLTTSGNTIYF. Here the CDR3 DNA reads TGTGCCAGCAGCCTGACAACCTCTGGAAACACCATATATTTT.

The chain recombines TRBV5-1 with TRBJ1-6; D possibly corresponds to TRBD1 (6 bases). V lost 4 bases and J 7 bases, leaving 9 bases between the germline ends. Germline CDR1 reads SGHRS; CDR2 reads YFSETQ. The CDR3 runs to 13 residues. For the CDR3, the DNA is TGCGCCAGCAGCACTCAGGGGAATTCACCCCTCCACTTT. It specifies CASSTQGNSPLHF.

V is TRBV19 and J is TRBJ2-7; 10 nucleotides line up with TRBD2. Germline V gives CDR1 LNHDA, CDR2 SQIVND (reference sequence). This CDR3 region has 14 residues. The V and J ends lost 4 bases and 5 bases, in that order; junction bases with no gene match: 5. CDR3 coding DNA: TGTGCCAGTAGTACCAGCGGGAGGGCCAACGAGCAGTACTTC. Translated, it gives CASSTSGRANEQYF.

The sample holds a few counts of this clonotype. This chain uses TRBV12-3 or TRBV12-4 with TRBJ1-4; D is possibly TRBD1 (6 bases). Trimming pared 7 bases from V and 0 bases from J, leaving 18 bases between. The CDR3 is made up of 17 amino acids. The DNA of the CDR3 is TGTGCCAGCAATACAGGGTGGGGCACATCAACTAATGAAAAACTGTTTTTT. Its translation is CASNTGWGTSTNEKLFF.

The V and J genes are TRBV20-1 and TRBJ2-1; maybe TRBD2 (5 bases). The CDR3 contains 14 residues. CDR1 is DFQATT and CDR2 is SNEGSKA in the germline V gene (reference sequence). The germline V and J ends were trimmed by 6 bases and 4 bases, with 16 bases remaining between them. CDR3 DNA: TGCAGTGCAAGAAGGAGCGGCCCTTACAATGAGCAGTTCTTC. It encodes CSARRSGPYNEQFF.

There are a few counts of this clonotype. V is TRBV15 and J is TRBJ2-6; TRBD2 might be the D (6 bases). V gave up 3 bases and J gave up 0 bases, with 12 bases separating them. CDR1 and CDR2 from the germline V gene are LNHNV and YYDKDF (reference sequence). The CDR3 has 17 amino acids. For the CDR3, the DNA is TGTGCCACCAGCAGGTGGGGAGGCCTCTCTGGGGCCAACGTCCTGACTTTC. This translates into CATSRWGGLSGANVLTF.

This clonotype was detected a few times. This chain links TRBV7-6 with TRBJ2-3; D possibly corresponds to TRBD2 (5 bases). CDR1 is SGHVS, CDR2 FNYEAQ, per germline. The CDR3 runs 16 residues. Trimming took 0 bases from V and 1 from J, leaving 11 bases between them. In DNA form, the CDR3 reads TGTGCCAGCAGCTTAGCGACTACTACAGGCACAGATACGCAGTATTTT. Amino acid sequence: CASSLATTTGTDTQYF.

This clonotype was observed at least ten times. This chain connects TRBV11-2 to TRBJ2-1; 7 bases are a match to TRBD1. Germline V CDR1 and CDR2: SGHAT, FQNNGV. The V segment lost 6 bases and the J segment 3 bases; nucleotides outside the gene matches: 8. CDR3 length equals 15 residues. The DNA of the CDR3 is TGTGCCAGCAGTCAAAGCGGACAGGACTACAATGAGCAGTTCTTC. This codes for CASSQSGQDYNEQFF.

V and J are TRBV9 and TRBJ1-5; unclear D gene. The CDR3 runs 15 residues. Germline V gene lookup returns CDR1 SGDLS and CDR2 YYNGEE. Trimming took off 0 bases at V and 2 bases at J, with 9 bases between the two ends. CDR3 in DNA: TGTGCCAGCAGCGTAGAATCCGGGGGCAATCAGCCCCAGCATTTT. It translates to CASSVESGGNQPQHF.

The CDR3 DNA reads as TGTGCCAGCAGTTCGGACAGGGGTGGCCGGAATGAGCAGTTCTTC. As protein: CASSSDRGGRNEQFF. The V call is TRBV12-3 or TRBV12-4, the J call TRBJ2-1; 9 positions match TRBD1. Trimming cost V 4 bases and J 7 bases; bases outside gene matches: 8. The CDR3 is made up of 15 amino acids.

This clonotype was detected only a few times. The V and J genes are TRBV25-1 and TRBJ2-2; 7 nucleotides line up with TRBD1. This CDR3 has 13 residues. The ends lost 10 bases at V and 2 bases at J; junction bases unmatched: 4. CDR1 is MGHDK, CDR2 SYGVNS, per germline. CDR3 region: CAIGTVNTGELFF. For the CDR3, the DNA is TGTGCCATCGGGACAGTAAACACCGGGGAGCTGTTTTTT. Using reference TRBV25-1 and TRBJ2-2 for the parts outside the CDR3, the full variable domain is EADIYQTPRYLVIGTGKKITLECSQTMGHDKMYWYQQDPGMELHLIHYSYGVNSTEKGDLSSESTVSRIRTEHFPLTLESARPSHTSQYLCAIGTVNTGELFFGEGSRLTVL.

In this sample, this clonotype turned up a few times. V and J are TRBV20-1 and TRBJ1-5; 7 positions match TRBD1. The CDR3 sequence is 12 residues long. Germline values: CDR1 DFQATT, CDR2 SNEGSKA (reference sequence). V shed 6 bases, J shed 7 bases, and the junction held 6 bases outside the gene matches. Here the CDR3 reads CSAHRGGQPQHF. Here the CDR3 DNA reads TGCAGTGCGCACAGGGGTGGCCAGCCCCAGCATTTT.

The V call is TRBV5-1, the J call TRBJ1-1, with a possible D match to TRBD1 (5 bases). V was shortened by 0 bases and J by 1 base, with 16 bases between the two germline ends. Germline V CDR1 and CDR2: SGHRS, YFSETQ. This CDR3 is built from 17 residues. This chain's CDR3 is CASSLEFFTGPNTEAFF. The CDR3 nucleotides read TGCGCCAGCAGCTTGGAGTTCTTTACGGGGCCGAACACTGAAGCTTTCTTT.

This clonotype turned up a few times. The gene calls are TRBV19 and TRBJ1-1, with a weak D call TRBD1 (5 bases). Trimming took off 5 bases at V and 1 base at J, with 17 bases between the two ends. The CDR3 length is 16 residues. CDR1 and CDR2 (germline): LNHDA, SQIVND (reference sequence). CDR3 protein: CASSAPGWAGNTEAFF. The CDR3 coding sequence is TGTGCCAGTAGTGCCCCAGGGTGGGCTGGGAACACTGAAGCTTTCTTT.

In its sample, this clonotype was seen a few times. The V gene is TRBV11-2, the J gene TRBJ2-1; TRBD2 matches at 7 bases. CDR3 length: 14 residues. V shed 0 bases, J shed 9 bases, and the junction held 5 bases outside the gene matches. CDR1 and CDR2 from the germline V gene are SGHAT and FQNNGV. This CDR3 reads CASSLEREWGEQFF. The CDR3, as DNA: TGTGCCAGCAGCTTAGAGCGGGAGTGGGGTGAGCAGTTCTTC. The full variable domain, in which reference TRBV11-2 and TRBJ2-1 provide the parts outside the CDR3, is EAGVAQSPRYKIIEKRQSVAFWCNPISGHATLYWYQQILGQGPKLLIQFQNNGVVDDSQLPKDRFSAERLKGVDSTLKIQPAKLEDSAVYLCASSLEREWGEQFFGPGTRLTVL.